This entry lists 32 T cell receptor beta chains sequenced from one sample in a study of a mutant IDH1 vaccine in newly diagnosed glioma. Some clones are missing from TCRdb's copy, which holds only in-frame ones; the method was immunoSEQ multiplex PCR. Of tens of thousands of clones listed, approximately 89% were seen once; the top ten hold around 3.9%. Time point here: week 23, last vaccination. All doses held 300 ug of mutant IDH1 20-mer peptide, with topical imiquimod. These receptors' antigens are unknown. The input for sequencing was PBMCs, taken from a glioma patient whose treatment included an IDH1 peptide vaccine. These TCRs come from a man aged 45-65 years with glioma.

The chain couples TRBV5-1 to TRBJ2-1; D unresolved. The germline V gene encodes CDR1 SGHRS and CDR2 YFSETQ. Trimming stripped 0 bases from V and 1 base from J, with 14 bases between. CDR3 length: 17 residues. The CDR3 here is CASSLVGLVGSYNEQFF. The DNA of the CDR3 is TGCGCCAGCAGCTTGGTAGGGTTGGTGGGATCCTACAATGAGCAGTTCTTC.

The V gene is TRBV7-2, the J gene TRBJ1-2; 7 nucleotides align to TRBD1. This CDR3 is 13 amino acids long. The V gene's germline CDR1 is SGHTA and CDR2 FQGNSA. V shed 2 bases, J shed 4 bases, and the junction held 1 base outside the gene matches. The CDR3 bases are TGTGCCAGCAGCTTAACAGGGGCCTATGGCTACACCTTC. Protein: CASSLTGAYGYTF.

This rearrangement joins TRBV5-1 to TRBJ1-5; TRBD1 matches at 7 bases. The CDR3 runs to 16 residues. J gave up 6 bases and V 4 bases, and 13 bases lay outside the gene matches. Germline V gene sequence: CDR1 SGHRS, CDR2 YFSETQ. CDR3 residues: CASSPGLGGAGQPQHF. CDR3 in DNA: TGCGCCAGCAGCCCCGGTTTAGGGGGCGCTGGTCAGCCCCAGCATTTT.

V and J are TRBV18 and TRBJ1-2; TRBD1 aligns across 7 bases. Germline loops: CDR1 KGHSH, CDR2 LQKENI. The CDR3 is 20 residues long. With 5 bases clipped from V and 2 bases from J, the junction kept 23 bases outside the gene matches. CDR3 DNA: TGTGCCAGCTCAGCCAACCTAGGGGTACAGGGGCCCTCTCCGAACTATGGCTACACCTTC. It encodes CASSANLGVQGPSPNYGYTF.

This clone occurred once. This chain connects TRBV10-3 to TRBJ2-5, with 7 bases that match TRBD2. This CDR3 contains 13 residues. Trimming took 11 bases from V and 4 from J; bases not matched to a gene: 10. Germline CDR1 reads ENHRY; CDR2 reads SYGVKD. The CDR3 DNA follows: TGTGCCGCACACGCTGGGGGGGGAGAGACCCAGTACTTC. The encoded protein is CAAHAGGGETQYF.

The rearrangement links TRBV18 to TRBJ2-7; D ambiguous. The CDR3 length is 16 residues. In germline, CDR1 is KGHSH, CDR2 LQKENI. Between the trimmed V and J ends, which lost 4 bases and 0 bases, there was a span of 16 bases. The CDR3: CASSRQMDPSSYEQYF. The DNA of the CDR3 is TGTGCCAGCTCACGGCAAATGGACCCCAGCTCCTACGAGCAGTACTTC. The full variable domain, in which reference TRBV18 and TRBJ2-7 provide the parts outside the CDR3, is NAGVMQNPRHLVRRRGQEARLRCSPMKGHSHVYWYRQLPEEGLKFMVYLQKENIIDESGMPKERFSAEFPKEGPSILRIQQVVRGDSAAYFCASSRQMDPSSYEQYFGPGTRLTVT.

The J gene is TRBJ2-7, the V gene TRBV19; no clear D. In germline, CDR1 is LNHDA, CDR2 SQIVND (reference sequence). Trimming removed 3 bases from V and 2 bases from J, with 11 bases in between. CDR3 length equals 14 residues. The CDR3 coding sequence is TGTGCCAGTAGTATTAAATCCCTACCCTACGAGCAGTACTTC. This encodes CASSIKSLPYEQYF.

The chain is built from TRBV7-2 and TRBJ1-3; D unclear. Germline V gene data show CDR1 as SGHTA and CDR2 as FQGNSA. V was shortened by 3 bases and J by 4 bases, with 4 bases between the two germline ends. This CDR3 is 12 amino acids long. In DNA form, the CDR3 reads TGTGCCAGCAGCTTCGGGGGAAACACCATATATTTT. Translated: CASSFGGNTIYF.

V gene TRBV7-9 combines with J gene TRBJ2-5; D not resolved. The germline V gene encodes CDR1 SEHNR and CDR2 FQNEAQ (reference sequence). V lost 6 bases and J 4 bases, leaving 21 bases between the germline ends. This CDR3 has 16 residues. CDR3 nucleotide sequence: TGTGCCAGCAGACCGAATCGCCGGGCAAACGGAGAGACCCAGTACTTC. Its protein is CASRPNRRANGETQYF.

The chain has TRBV19 and TRBJ2-1, with TRBD2 matching 10 bases. Germline lookup yields CDR1 LNHDA and CDR2 SQIVND (reference sequence). The CDR3 is 15 residues long. Unmatched junction bases numbered 5, after V lost 3 bases and J lost 6 bases. The CDR3 sequence: CASSITSGVGNEQFF. Written as DNA, the CDR3 is TGTGCCAGTAGTATTACTAGCGGGGTGGGCAATGAGCAGTTCTTC.

The rearrangement links TRBV7-9 to TRBJ1-1, with unresolved D. The CDR3 has 14 residues. Germline CDR1 and CDR2: SEHNR and FQNEAQ (reference sequence). The V end was cut by 5 bases, the J end by 6 bases, with 16 bases between. The CDR3 loop is CASSETMGRPEAFF. CDR3 coding DNA: TGTGCCAGCAGCGAAACAATGGGTAGGCCTGAAGCTTTCTTT.

The chain is built from TRBV10-1 and TRBJ1-1; a weak D match, TRBD1 (6 bases). The CDR3 has 12 amino acids. Germline CDR1 is WNHNN and CDR2 is SYGVQD (reference sequence). The V gene lost 6 bases and the J gene lost 7 bases, with 12 bases spanning the gap. The CDR3 DNA sequence: TGCGCCAGCAGCCATGACAGGATTGAAGCTTTCTTT. It yields the protein CASSHDRIEAFF.

The J gene is TRBJ2-2, the V gene TRBV19; either TRBD1 or TRBD2 may supply D (5 bases each). V gave up 7 bases and J gave up 5 bases, with 14 bases separating them. Germline CDR1 and CDR2: LNHDA and SQIVND (reference sequence). The CDR3 loop spans 14 amino acids. CDR3 residues: CASNRYRRTGELFF. The CDR3 DNA is TGTGCCAGTAACAGGTACCGGAGGACCGGGGAGCTGTTTTTT. Full variable domain (remainder filled in from reference TRBV19 and TRBJ2-2): DGGITQSPKYLFRKEGQNVTLSCEQNLNHDAMYWYRQDPGQGLRLIYYSQIVNDFQKGDIAEGYSVSREKKESFPLTVTSAQKNPTAFYLCASNRYRRTGELFFGEGSRLTVL.

The chain employs TRBV28 and TRBJ2-7; 9 bases line up with TRBD2. The V gene end was trimmed by 2 bases and the J gene end by 0 bases; junction bases not matched to a gene: 8. There are 17 residues in the CDR3. The germline gives CDR1 MDHEN, CDR2 SYDVKM. The CDR3 protein is CASSLELAGPSSYEQYF. The CDR3 DNA follows: TGTGCCAGCAGTTTAGAACTAGCGGGCCCAAGCTCCTACGAGCAGTACTTC.

The chain joins TRBV29-1 to TRBJ2-3, with 13 bases aligning to TRBD2. After removal of 4 bases from V and 3 bases from J, the junction contained 1 base not matched to a gene. The CDR3 sequence is 14 residues long. CDR1 is SQVTM and CDR2 is ANQGSEA in the germline V gene. The DNA for the CDR3 is TGCAGCGTTGCGACTAGCGGGAGGACAGATACGCAGTATTTT. Residues: CSVATSGRTDTQYF.

The gene calls are TRBV6-1 and TRBJ2-6; D unresolved. The CDR3 has 18 residues. V was shortened by 1 base and J by 0 bases, with 13 bases between the two germline ends. Germline V gives CDR1 MNHNS, CDR2 SASEGT. In nucleotides, the CDR3 is TGTGCCAGCAGTGAAGTAAGTTCCCACTACTCTGGGGCCAACGTCCTGACTTTC. Translation: CASSEVSSHYSGANVLTF.

The rearrangement uses TRBV27 and TRBJ2-2; 9 positions agree with TRBD2. Looked up from germline, CDR1 is MNHEY and CDR2 is SMNVEV (reference sequence). CDR3 size: 16 residues. The ends lost 2 bases at V and 6 bases at J; junction bases unmatched: 7. The CDR3 region has the DNA TGTGCCAGCAGTTTAGAGGCGGGGGGGCGGGCCGGGGAGCTGTTTTTT. It yields the protein CASSLEAGGRAGELFF.

The V gene is TRBV6-5, the J gene TRBJ2-5; D is unresolved. Germline V gene data show CDR1 as MNHEY and CDR2 as SVGAGI. This CDR3 region has 14 residues. V lost 3 bases and J lost 1, with 9 bases in between. The CDR3 sequence: CASSYSAAQETQYF. CDR3 sequence (DNA): TGTGCCAGCAGTTATAGTGCGGCCCAAGAGACCCAGTACTTC.

This chain joins TRBV19 and TRBJ1-2; 7 bases map to TRBD1. The V gene end was trimmed by 5 bases and the J gene end by 5 bases; junction bases not matched to a gene: 11. This CDR3 region has 15 residues. CDR1 is LNHDA, CDR2 SQIVND, per germline (reference sequence). CDR3 nucleotide sequence: TGTGCCAGTAGTTTGGCAGCGACAGGGACATATGGCTACACCTTC. Encoded protein: CASSLAATGTYGYTF. Combining the CDR3 with reference TRBV19 and TRBJ1-2 gives the whole variable domain DGGITQSPKYLFRKEGQNVTLSCEQNLNHDAMYWYRQDPGQGLRLIYYSQIVNDFQKGDIAEGYSVSREKKESFPLTVTSAQKNPTAFYLCASSLAATGTYGYTFGSGTRLTVV.

This chain joins TRBV12-5 and TRBJ2-2; no clear D gene. There are 17 residues in the CDR3. CDR1 is LGHNT, CDR2 FRNRAP, per germline. Trimming pared 0 bases from V and 6 bases from J, leaving 17 bases between. The CDR3 reads CASGLVHSGSGAGELFF. The DNA for the CDR3 is TGTGCTAGTGGTTTGGTACATAGTGGTTCAGGCGCCGGGGAGCTGTTTTTT.

V gene TRBV7-2 combines with J gene TRBJ2-5, with D perhaps matching TRBD2 (5 bases). CDR1 SGHTA and CDR2 FQGNSA come from the germline V gene. V shed 2 bases and J shed 2 bases, with 24 bases lying between them. The CDR3 covers 19 residues. CDR3 nucleotide sequence: TGTGCCAGCAGCTTACTCCCCATATCCCGACGGGGTTGGCAAGAGACCCAGTACTTC. Its protein is CASSLLPISRRGWQETQYF.

This chain joins TRBV11-3 and TRBJ2-1; no reliable D call. V dropped 5 bases and J dropped 8 bases, with 13 bases sitting between them. The CDR3 has 13 residues. CDR1 and CDR2 (germline): SGHNT, YENEEA. This chain's CDR3 is CASSLMGEDEQFF. The CDR3 DNA reads TGTGCCAGCAGCCTAATGGGCGAGGATGAGCAGTTCTTC.

The chain is built from TRBV18 and TRBJ1-3, with a possible D match to TRBD1 (6 bases). The CDR3 contains 15 residues. Germline values: CDR1 KGHSH, CDR2 LQKENI. V dropped 1 base and J dropped 2 bases, with 9 bases sitting between them. Here the CDR3 reads CASSPRGAAGNTIYF. Written as DNA, the CDR3 is TGTGCCAGCTCACCACGGGGGGCGGCTGGAAACACCATATATTTT.

The chain recombines TRBV30 with TRBJ2-7; the match to TRBD2 covers 12 bases. The ends lost 3 bases at V and 2 bases at J; junction bases unmatched: 2. The germline gives CDR1 GTSNPN, CDR2 SVGIG (reference sequence). The CDR3 runs to 14 residues. The CDR3 sequence is CAWRGLAGTYEQYF. The CDR3 DNA reads as TGTGCCTGGAGGGGACTAGCGGGTACCTACGAGCAGTACTTC.

The gene calls are TRBV18 and TRBJ2-1; D possibly corresponds to TRBD2 (7 bases). V was pared by 2 bases and J by 15 bases, with 14 bases between. The CDR3 runs to 12 residues. The V gene's germline CDR1 is KGHSH and CDR2 LQKENI. CDR3 bases: TGTGCCAGCTCACCAATGACGGGGGGCGGGTTCTTC. Translating it yields CASSPMTGGGFF.

This chain links TRBV29-1 with TRBJ1-3; D is perhaps TRBD1 (5 bases). The V end was cut by 2 bases, the J end by 6 bases, with 11 bases between. CDR3 length: 13 residues. The germline gives CDR1 SQVTM, CDR2 ANQGSEA. CDR3 sequence: CSVEIRDPNTIYF. In DNA, the CDR3 is TGCAGCGTTGAAATTCGGGACCCAAACACCATATATTTT. Together with reference TRBV29-1 and TRBJ1-3, the CDR3 gives the full variable domain: SAVISQKPSRDICQRGTSLTIQCQVDSQVTMMFWYRQQPGQSLTLIATANQGSEATYESGFVIDKFPISRPNLTFSTLTVSNMSPEDSSIYLCSVEIRDPNTIYFGEGSWLTVV.

J is TRBJ1-4 and V is TRBV5-1; TRBD1 matches 9 bases. Germline-derived CDR1 and CDR2 are SGHRS and YFSETQ. Trimming removed 3 bases from V and 7 bases from J; junction bases left unmatched: 4. This CDR3 has 14 amino acids. The CDR3 region is CASSSGTGFEKLFF. CDR3 in DNA: TGCGCCAGCAGCTCCGGGACAGGGTTTGAAAAACTGTTTTTT.

V usage is TRBV9 and J usage is TRBJ2-3, with D unresolved. Germline CDR1 reads SGDLS; CDR2 reads YYNGEE. The CDR3 runs 14 residues. Between the trimmed V and J ends, which lost 1 base and 1 base, there was a span of 7 bases. The CDR3 sequence: CASSVRVRTDTQYF. The DNA for the CDR3 is TGTGCCAGCAGCGTACGGGTGCGCACAGATACGCAGTATTTT.

The rearrangement joins TRBV7-2 to TRBJ1-1, with TRBD1 as a possible D gene (6 bases). V shed 1 base and J shed 1 base, with 19 bases lying between them. The length of the CDR3 is 18 residues. Germline V gives CDR1 SGHTA, CDR2 FQGNSA. CDR3 sequence reads: CASSLDYRVPNKNTEAFF. The CDR3 DNA reads TGTGCCAGCAGCTTAGATTACAGGGTACCCAACAAGAACACTGAAGCTTTCTTT. Looking up the rest from reference TRBV7-2 and TRBJ1-1 gives the full variable domain: GAGVSQSPSNKVTEKGKDVELRCDPISGHTALYWYRQSLGQGLEFLIYFQGNSAPDKSGLPSDRFSAERTGGSVSTLTIQRTQQEDSAVYLCASSLDYRVPNKNTEAFFGQGTRLTVV.

This chain uses TRBV5-1 with TRBJ2-5, with TRBD2 identical over 9 bases. J lost 1 base, V lost 0 bases, and 1 base had no gene match. Germline CDR1 SGHRS, CDR2 YFSETQ. The CDR3 has 15 amino acids. The CDR3 reads CASSLGLAAQETQYF. In nucleotides, the CDR3 is TGCGCCAGCAGCTTGGGACTAGCGGCCCAAGAGACCCAGTACTTC. Together with reference TRBV5-1 and TRBJ2-5, the CDR3 gives the full variable domain: KAGVTQTPRYLIKTRGQQVTLSCSPISGHRSVSWYQQTPGQGLQFLFEYFSETQRNKGNFPGRFSGRQFSNSRSEMNVSTLELGDSALYLCASSLGLAAQETQYFGPGTRLLVL.

This clone is a singleton in its sample. J is TRBJ2-5 and V is TRBV30; 12 bases are shared with TRBD2. The germline gives CDR1 GTSNPN, CDR2 SVGIG (reference sequence). Trimming at V came to 2 bases and at J to 5 bases, leaving 6 bases not matched to a gene. The CDR3 length is 15 residues. The CDR3 DNA sequence: TGTGCCTGGAGTTCTAGCGGGGGGGCCTTTGAGACCCAGTACTTC. Protein sequence: CAWSSSGGAFETQYF.

The chain carries TRBV13 and TRBJ2-5; 8 positions match TRBD1. J lost 5 bases, V lost 0 bases, and 17 bases had no gene match. The CDR3 sequence is 19 residues long. Germline V gives CDR1 PRHDT, CDR2 FYEKMQ (reference sequence). The CDR3 reads CASSLGLGVRGLRQETQYF. CDR3 bases: TGTGCCAGCAGCTTAGGCCTGGGGGTCAGGGGGCTTCGGCAGGAGACCCAGTACTTC. Together with reference TRBV13 and TRBJ2-5, the CDR3 gives the full variable domain: AAGVIQSPRHLIKEKRETATLKCYPIPRHDTVYWYQQGPGQDPQFLISFYEKMQSDKGSIPDRFSAQQFSDYHSELNMSSLELGDSALYFCASSLGLGVRGLRQETQYFGPGTRLLVL.